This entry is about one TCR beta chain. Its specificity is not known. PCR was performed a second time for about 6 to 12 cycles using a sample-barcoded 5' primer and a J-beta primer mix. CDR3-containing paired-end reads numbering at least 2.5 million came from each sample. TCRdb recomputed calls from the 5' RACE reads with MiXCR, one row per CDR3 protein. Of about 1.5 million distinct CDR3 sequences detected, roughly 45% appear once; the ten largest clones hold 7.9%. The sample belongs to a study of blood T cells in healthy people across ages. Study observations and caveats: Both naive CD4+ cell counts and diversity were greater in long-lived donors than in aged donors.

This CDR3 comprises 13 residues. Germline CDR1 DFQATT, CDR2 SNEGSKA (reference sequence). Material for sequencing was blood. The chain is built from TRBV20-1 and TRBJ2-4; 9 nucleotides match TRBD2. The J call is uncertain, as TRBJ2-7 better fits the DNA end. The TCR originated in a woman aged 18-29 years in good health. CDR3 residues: CSARAGTSFEQYF. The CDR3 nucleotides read TGCAGTGCTAGAGCCGGGACTAGCTTCGAGCAGTACTTC.